In its sample, the clone carrying this TCR beta chain was seen many times. Deletions cut 0 bases from V and 6 bases from J, with 14 bases between. The length of the CDR3 is 16 residues. Germline assignment: CDR1 MNHNY and CDR2 SVGAGI (reference sequence). The time point: patch test 1, 2 weeks after DPC sensitization. Treatment of the sample: therapeutic diphenylcyclopropenone sensitization with weekly scalp DPC. The data were obtained in a study of human T cells and chemical hapten exposure. TCRdb reprocessed the RACE reads via MiXCR and lists one record per CDR3 protein. The sample has about 380,000 distinct CDR3 sequences, approximately 4.4% seen once.

The receptor comes from a woman in her 50s with alopecia areata. Some clones in this sample may be carry-over from other donors' samples. This rearrangement joins TRBV6-6 to TRBJ1-4, with D hard to call. The sample in question was whole blood, obtained in connection with sensitization to the hapten diphenylcyclopropenone (DPC). Written as DNA, the CDR3 is TGTGCCAGCAGTTACTCGAGGTACAGTGGAGATGAAAAACTGTTTTTT. Translation gives CASSYSRYSGDEKLFF.